Below, 26 T cell receptor beta chains from the same sample are listed, as sequenced in a study of blood T cell repertoires in COVID-19. Libraries were prepared by immunoSEQ multiplex PCR; TCRdb keeps only in-frame clonotypes and omits some of them. The sample consists of about 170,000 clones, around 82% of them appearing once. Sequencing was carried out using PBMCs or T cells enriched from blood (not recorded which). These receptors all come from a woman between 50 and 59 years old in a cohort exposed to, infected with or recovered from COVID-19 (not recorded which).

The V call is TRBV20-1, the J call TRBJ1-2; 10 nucleotides align to TRBD1. Germline V gene sequence: CDR1 DFQATT, CDR2 SNEGSKA (reference sequence). The CDR3 spans 14 residues. Germline trimming cut 3 bases from V and 7 bases from J; bases unmatched to any gene: 8. The DNA of the CDR3 is TGCAGTGCTAGTAAAGACAGGGGGCATGGTGGCTACACCTTC. Its translation is CSASKDRGHGGYTF.

CDR3 amino acids: CASSINDRGLAKNIQYF. The CDR3 nucleotides are TGTGCCAGCAGCATTAATGACAGGGGACTAGCCAAAAACATTCAGTACTTC. This chain joins TRBV7-8 and TRBJ2-4, with 8 bases fitting TRBD1. V lost 5 bases, J lost 0 bases, and 9 bases stayed unmatched. This CDR3 has 17 residues. Germline CDR1 and CDR2: SGHVS and FQNEAQ.

The rearrangement joins TRBV4-1 to TRBJ2-3, with TRBD2 identical over 7 bases. V shed 1 base and J 0 bases; nucleotides not matched to a gene: 4. The CDR3 length is 16 residues. Germline V lookup: CDR1 MGHRA, CDR2 YSYEKL. The CDR3 DNA follows: TGCGCCAGCAGCCAAGCCTCCGGGGGGAGCACAGATACGCAGTATTTT. It specifies CASSQASGGSTDTQYF.

The chain uses TRBV3-1 (or the pseudogene TRBV3-2) and TRBJ2-1; 12 nucleotides match TRBD2. The germline V gene has CDR1 LGHDT and CDR2 YNNKEL (reference sequence). The junction had 9 bases not matched to a gene; V was cut back by 3 bases and J by 0 bases. The CDR3 covers 19 residues. The CDR3 DNA follows: TGTGCCAGCAGCCACGACCGACTAGCGGGGGCTAGCTCCTACAATGAGCAGTTCTTC. Amino acid sequence: CASSHDRLAGASSYNEQFF.

V usage is TRBV25-1 and J usage is TRBJ2-7; D is ambiguous. Trimming took off 1 base at V and 0 bases at J, with 10 bases between the two ends. This CDR3 is 15 amino acids long. The V gene's germline CDR1 is MGHDK and CDR2 SYGVNS. CDR3 coding DNA: TGTGCCAGCAGTGAATCGAAACTGAGCTCCTACGAGCAGTACTTC. Its translation: CASSESKLSSYEQYF.

The chain couples TRBV7-2 to TRBJ1-1, with D possibly matching TRBD1 (5 bases). Trimming stripped 1 base from V and 5 bases from J, with 11 bases between. In germline, CDR1 is SGHTA, CDR2 FQGNSA. This CDR3 comprises 14 residues. CDR3 protein: CASSLGQGWTEAFF. CDR3 sequence (DNA): TGTGCCAGCAGCTTAGGGCAGGGTTGGACTGAAGCTTTCTTT.

The CDR3 sequence is CASRLAGDRDTQYF. Written as DNA, the CDR3 is TGTGCCAGCAGGCTAGCTGGGGATAGAGATACGCAGTATTTT. The rearrangement joins TRBV28 to TRBJ2-3; D may be TRBD2 (5 bases). The CDR3 runs to 14 residues. Germline V gene data show CDR1 as MDHEN and CDR2 as SYDVKM. Trimming stripped 6 bases from V and 5 bases from J, with 15 bases between.

V gene TRBV30 combines with J gene TRBJ1-2, with 7 bases fitting TRBD1. The CDR3 consists of 16 residues. Germline assignment: CDR1 GTSNPN and CDR2 SVGIG (reference sequence). The junction had 21 bases not matched to a gene; V was cut back by 6 bases and J by 8 bases. The CDR3 sequence: CACRPLTGMSFGGYTF. The CDR3 DNA reads as TGTGCCTGCAGACCACTGACAGGGATGTCCTTTGGGGGCTACACCTTC. Together with reference TRBV30 and TRBJ1-2, the CDR3 gives the full variable domain: SQTIHQWPATLVQPVGSPLSLECTVEGTSNPNLYWYRQAAGRGLQLLFYSVGIGQISSEVPQNLSASRPQDRQFILSSKKLLLSDSGFYLCACRPLTGMSFGGYTFGSGTRLTVV.

The V call is TRBV2, the J call TRBJ2-7; D may be TRBD2 (5 bases). V lost 2 bases and J lost 3, with 14 bases in between. This CDR3 is 15 amino acids long. Germline V gene sequence: CDR1 SNHLY, CDR2 FYNNEI. CDR3 nucleotide sequence: TGTGCCAGCAGTGAAAATCGGGATAGTATCTACGAGCAGTACTTC. As protein: CASSENRDSIYEQYF.

The V and J genes are TRBV2 and TRBJ2-1; D unclear. The CDR3 is 15 amino acids. Per germline, CDR1 SNHLY and CDR2 FYNNEI. V was trimmed by 6 bases and J by 0 bases, leaving 12 bases between them. CDR3 sequence reads: CASRDPRSSYNEQFF. CDR3 nucleotide sequence: TGTGCCAGCAGAGATCCGAGGAGCTCCTACAATGAGCAGTTCTTC.

V is TRBV7-6 and J is TRBJ2-3; 10 nucleotides agree with TRBD1. Per the germline V gene, CDR1 is SGHVS and CDR2 is FNYEAQ. CDR3 length equals 17 residues. V was pared by 4 bases and J by 3 bases, with 10 bases of the junction left unmatched. CDR3 nucleotide sequence: TGTGCCAGCAGCTCCGGACAGGGGGTATTAGGGACAGATACGCAGTATTTT. Translated: CASSSGQGVLGTDTQYF. The full variable domain, rest sourced from reference TRBV7-6 and TRBJ2-3, is GAGVSQSPRYKVTKRGQDVALRCDPISGHVSLYWYRQALGQGPEFLTYFNYEAQQDKSGLPNDRFSAERPEGSISTLTIQRTEQRDSAMYRCASSSGQGVLGTDTQYFGPGTRLTVL.

This sequence joins TRBV15 and TRBJ1-2; no clear D. Trimming stripped 0 bases from V and 6 bases from J, with 14 bases between. This CDR3 is 15 amino acids long. CDR1 is LNHNV and CDR2 is YYDKDF in the germline V gene (reference sequence). Here the CDR3 reads CATSRDRRGKHGYTF. DNA of the CDR3: TGTGCCACCAGCAGAGATCGGAGAGGGAAACATGGCTACACCTTC.

Only one count was recorded for this clone. The chain links TRBV27 to TRBJ2-7; 12 bases line up with TRBD2. CDR1 is MNHEY and CDR2 is SMNVEV in the germline V gene (reference sequence). V gave up 5 bases and J gave up 3 bases; unmatched junction bases: 8. CDR3 size: 16 residues. CDR3 in amino acids: CASSPTSGRTIYEQYF. Written as DNA, the CDR3 is TGTGCCAGCAGTCCCACTAGCGGGAGGACAATCTACGAGCAGTACTTC.

This CDR3 is CASSREVYYGYTF. The CDR3 nucleotides read TGTGCCAGCAGCAGGGAGGTATACTATGGCTACACCTTC. V is TRBV6-5 and J is TRBJ1-2; D perhaps matches TRBD1 (5 bases). CDR1 is MNHEY, CDR2 SVGAGI, per germline. The CDR3 is made up of 13 amino acids. The V gene lost 6 bases and the J gene lost 3 bases, with 11 bases spanning the gap.

V gene TRBV5-1 combines with J gene TRBJ2-3, with TRBD2 matching over 7 bases. Trimming took 0 bases from V and 2 from J; bases not matched to a gene: 12. Per the germline V gene, CDR1 is SGHRS and CDR2 is YFSETQ. This CDR3 is 18 amino acids long. CDR3 loop: CASSLGALTSPTTDTQYF. In DNA, the CDR3 is TGCGCCAGCAGCTTGGGGGCACTGACTAGCCCGACCACAGATACGCAGTATTTT.

The chain uses TRBV28 and TRBJ1-1; D gene uncertain. The length of the CDR3 is 12 residues. Trimming removed 3 bases at V and 5 bases at J, with 7 bases between. Germline values: CDR1 MDHEN, CDR2 SYDVKM. CDR3 sequence: CASSFRVTEAFF. CDR3 DNA: TGTGCCAGCAGTTTCCGGGTTACTGAAGCTTTCTTT. Together with reference TRBV28 and TRBJ1-1, the CDR3 gives the full variable domain: DVKVTQSSRYLVKRTGEKVFLECVQDMDHENMFWYRQDPGLGLRLIYFSYDVKMKEKGDIPEGYSVSREKKERFSLILESASTNQTSMYLCASSFRVTEAFFGQGTRLTVV.

J is TRBJ2-1 and V is TRBV5-1, with 11 nucleotides matching TRBD2. Germline V gene data show CDR1 as SGHRS and CDR2 as YFSETQ. The junction had 6 bases not matched to a gene; V was cut back by 2 bases and J by 8 bases. This CDR3 contains 15 residues. The CDR3 DNA reads as TGCGCCAGCAGCTTTAGCGGGAGGGCACTGGATGAGCAGTTCTTC. This gives the protein CASSFSGRALDEQFF.

The V call is TRBV7-2, the J call TRBJ2-5; 10 bases are a match to TRBD2. Germline values: CDR1 SGHTA, CDR2 FQGNSA. V was pared by 6 bases and J by 5 bases, with 9 bases of the junction left unmatched. This CDR3 has 15 residues. CDR3 amino acids: CASSLSGRAEETQYF. CDR3 nucleotides: TGTGCCAGCAGTTTGAGCGGGAGGGCAGAGGAGACCCAGTACTTC.

The J gene is TRBJ2-5, the V gene TRBV18; 9 bases line up with TRBD1. Per the germline V gene, CDR1 is KGHSH and CDR2 is LQKENI. This CDR3 has 14 residues. V was pared by 4 bases and J by 1 base, with 1 base of the junction left unmatched. The CDR3 region has the DNA TGTGCCAGCTCACAGGACAGGGGCCAAGAGACCCAGTACTTC. Amino acid sequence: CASSQDRGQETQYF.

J is TRBJ1-1 and V is TRBV29-1; 10 bases match TRBD1. The CDR3 length is 13 residues. Germline CDR1 SQVTM, CDR2 ANQGSEA. The V and J ends lost 7 bases and 1 base, in that order; junction bases with no gene match: 3. CDR3 sequence (DNA): TGCAGCGGGACAGGGGGTGGGAACACTGAAGCTTTCTTT. This gives the protein CSGTGGGNTEAFF.

The rearrangement joins TRBV24-1 to TRBJ2-3, with D possibly being TRBD2 (7 bases). The CDR3 length is 15 residues. Germline V gene data show CDR1 as KGHDR and CDR2 as SFDVKD. Trimming took 5 bases from V and 0 from J, leaving 11 bases between them. CDR3 coding DNA: TGTGCCACCAGTGCTCGGGGGGCTAGCACAGATACGCAGTATTTT. As protein: CATSARGASTDTQYF.

J is TRBJ2-7 and V is TRBV21-1; the table's D call, TRBD2, has no DNA check behind it. TRBV21-1 is listed as a pseudogene. The CDR3 runs to 14 residues. CDR3 sequence: CASRGLALPEEQYF. The DNA of the CDR3 is TGTGCCAGCAGAGGACTGGCCCTGCCTGAGGAGCAGTACTTC.

The chain's CDR3 is CASSRQGASRNTEAFF. CDR3 nucleotide sequence: TGTGCCAGTAGCAGACAGGGGGCGAGTCGGAACACTGAAGCTTTCTTT. The chain combines TRBV19 with TRBJ1-1; 10 nucleotides line up with TRBD1. This CDR3 is built from 16 residues. The J segment lost 1 base and the V segment lost 6 bases, leaving 8 bases of the junction unmatched. Germline V lookup: CDR1 LNHDA, CDR2 SQIVND (reference sequence).

The chain couples TRBV18 to TRBJ1-1; TRBD1 matches 10 bases. CDR1 is KGHSH and CDR2 is LQKENI in the germline V gene. After removal of 3 bases from V and 4 bases from J, the junction contained 8 bases not matched to a gene. This CDR3 has 16 amino acids. The CDR3 region has the DNA TGTGCCAGCTCACCCCCGGGACAGGGGACAAGCACTGAAGCTTTCTTT. Its protein is CASSPPGQGTSTEAFF.

This chain connects TRBV27 to TRBJ2-1; D unresolved. V was trimmed by 5 bases and J by 8 bases, leaving 13 bases between them. Germline lookup yields CDR1 MNHEY and CDR2 SMNVEV (reference sequence). This CDR3 contains 13 residues. The CDR3 DNA reads TGTGCCAGCAGTCCCCGGGTAGGAGATGAGCAGTTCTTC. Translated, it gives CASSPRVGDEQFF.

The rearrangement links TRBV3-1 (or the pseudogene TRBV3-2) to TRBJ2-7; 8 bases line up with TRBD1. The V gene's germline CDR1 is LGHDT and CDR2 YNNKEL (reference sequence). Germline trimming cut 1 base from V and 6 bases from J; bases unmatched to any gene: 5. This CDR3 has 14 amino acids. CDR3 bases: TGTGCCAGCAGCCAAGGGACAGGGTACGGCGAGCAGTACTTC. Translated: CASSQGTGYGEQYF.